A selection of T cell receptor beta chains follows, all from one sample in a study of T-cell reconstitution after alpha-beta-depleted transplantation in children. Using its own MiXCR run on the PCR reads, TCRdb lists one record per CDR3 protein. The table includes around 700,000 distinct CDR3 sequences, roughly 14% detected once. The sequencing used PBMCs, collected before TCRalphabeta/CD19-depleted stem cell transplant. The receptors come from a girl aged 2-10 years with congenital amegakaryocytic thrombocytopenia, due to receive a stem cell transplant. CDR3s include the opening cysteine and the closing phenylalanine or tryptophan. D genes are given only for firm matches. A clone size is listed for some rows: how often the clone was seen (once, few, many), or a class if it is expanded.

V gene	clone size	J gene	D gene	CDR3 DNA	CDR3 protein
TRBV20-1	many	TRBJ2-1	-	TGCAGTGCTAATGACCCCGGACTCTCCCCCCGGGAAAATGAGCAGTTCTTC	CSANDPGLSPRENEQFF
TRBV12-3/TRBV12-4	many	TRBJ1-2	-	TGTGCCAGCAGTTTAGTCAGGGGCGATGGCTACACCTTC	CASSLVRGDGYTF
TRBV5-1	few	TRBJ2-2	-	TGCGCCAGCAGCCGACAGGAGGAGAACGGGGAGCTGTTTTTT	CASSRQEENGELFF
TRBV30	few	TRBJ1-2	TRBD1	TGTGCCTGGAGTGTGGGGACAGGGGGCGCCTATGGCTACACCTTC	CAWSVGTGGAYGYTF
TRBV2	once	TRBJ2-1	-	TGTGCCAGCACGGAGACATCCTACAATGAGCAGTTCTTC	CASTETSYNEQFF
TRBV6-1	-	TRBJ1-1	TRBD1	TGTGCCAGCAGGCCCTCCGGGACAGTCGAAGCTTTCTTT	CASRPSGTVEAFF
TRBV29-1	many	TRBJ1-4	-	TGCAGCGTTGGGGGGGCTGGTGAAAAACTGTTTTTT	CSVGGAGEKLFF
TRBV29-1	-	TRBJ1-1	-	TGCAGCGTTGACGCTCGTGGCAGGGTAACTGAAGCTTTCTTT	CSVDARGRVTEAFF
TRBV15	few	TRBJ1-6	-	TGTGCCACCAGCAGAGAGGGTTGGGATTCACCCCTCCACTTT	CATSREGWDSPLHF
TRBV6-1	-	TRBJ2-7	TRBD2	TGTGCCAGCAGAAACCCGGGGAGGGACGAGCAGTACTTC	CASRNPGRDEQYF
TRBV10-3	many	TRBJ2-7	-	TGTGCCATCAGTGAGTCGTCTAAATACGAGCAGTACTTC	CAISESSKYEQYF
TRBV7-9	few	TRBJ1-1	-	TGTGCCAGCAGCTTCAGGGGACCTCCTGAAGCTTTCTTT	CASSFRGPPEAFF
TRBV9	-	TRBJ2-1	-	TGTGCCAGCAGCGTAGCCTCCAACTATGAGCAGTTCTTC	CASSVASNYEQFF
TRBV20-1	few	TRBJ2-7	TRBD2	TGCAGTGCCGCGGGACTAGCGGGAGTGTTCTCCTACGAGCAGTACTTC	CSAAGLAGVFSYEQYF
TRBV5-1	many	TRBJ2-1	-	TGCGCCAGCAGACTAGACTACAATGAGCAGTTCTTC	CASRLDYNEQFF
TRBV6-1	many	TRBJ2-7	TRBD2	TGTGCCAGCAGTGTAGCTAGCGGGACCCTCTACGAGCAGTACTTC	CASSVASGTLYEQYF
TRBV20-1	-	TRBJ2-3	TRBD2	TGCAGTGCTAGACCTAGCGGGATACGGGATACGCAGTATTTT	CSARPSGIRDTQYF
TRBV20-1	-	TRBJ2-1	TRBD2	TGCAGTGCTAGAGATAGCGGGGGGGTAACCTACAATGAGCAGTTCTTC	CSARDSGGVTYNEQFF
TRBV7-9	many	TRBJ1-4	-	TGTGCCAGCAGCTTAGAATCTGAAAAACTGTTTTTT	CASSLESEKLFF
TRBV29-1	many	TRBJ2-7	TRBD1	TGCAGTGCCACCGGGACAGGGTTCCACGAGCAGTACTTC	CSATGTGFHEQYF
TRBV12-3/TRBV12-4	-	TRBJ2-5	-	TGTGCCAGCAGTTTAGTTCAGGGGACGGAGACCCAGTACTTC	CASSLVQGTETQYF
TRBV12-3/TRBV12-4	-	TRBJ2-6	-	TGTGCCAGCAGTCTCCGGCCTCGGGGGGCCAACGTCCTGACTTTC	CASSLRPRGANVLTF
TRBV12-3/TRBV12-4	few	TRBJ2-2	-	TGTGCCAGCAGTTTAACGGGACCTTACACCGGGGAGCTGTTTTTT	CASSLTGPYTGELFF
TRBV5-1	many	TRBJ2-3	-	TGCGCCAGCAGCTTGGACGGCACCCCTAGCACAGATACGCAGTATTTT	CASSLDGTPSTDTQYF
TRBV14	-	TRBJ2-3	TRBD1	TGTGCCAGCAGCCAAGATCCGGACAGGGCGACAGATACGCAGTATTTT	CASSQDPDRATDTQYF
TRBV5-1	many	TRBJ2-1	TRBD2	TGTGCCAGCAGTTTGGGGACTAGCGGGTACAATGAGCAGTTCTTC	CASSLGTSGYNEQFF
TRBV5-1	-	TRBJ2-5	-	TGCGCCAGCAGCTTCTCCTTGGGGCCAATCCCGTACCAAGAGACCCAGTACTTC	CASSFSLGPIPYQETQYF
TRBV7-6	once	TRBJ2-3	-	TGTGCCAGCAGCTCTGGCCCAGTAGATACGCAGTATTTT	CASSSGPVDTQYF
TRBV6-1	many	TRBJ1-6	-	TGTGCCAGCAGGAAAGACAGGAGCTCCTATAATTCACCCCTCCACTTT	CASRKDRSSYNSPLHF
TRBV20-1	many	TRBJ2-1	-	TGCAGTGCTAGAAGACTAGGGAATGAGCAGTTCTTC	CSARRLGNEQFF
TRBV20-1	many	TRBJ2-3	-	TGCAGTGCTAGAGACCAAGATACGCAGTATTTT	CSARDQDTQYF
TRBV27	-	TRBJ2-5	-	TGTGCCAGCAGTCCACAAACGCGGGAATTGGAGACCCAGTACTTC	CASSPQTRELETQYF
TRBV5-1	many	TRBJ2-2	-	TGCGCCAGCAGCTTCCCAGGGGCGAACACCGGGGAGCTGTTTTTT	CASSFPGANTGELFF
TRBV10-3	-	TRBJ2-7	-	TGTGCCACTGCGCCGGGCCGGCCAGACGAGCAGTACTTC	CATAPGRPDEQYF
TRBV20-1	many	TRBJ2-5	TRBD1	TGCAGTGCTAGACAAAGACAGGGGCCGCAAGAGACCCAGTACTTC	CSARQRQGPQETQYF
TRBV20-1	-	TRBJ2-7	TRBD2	TGCAGTGCTAGAGATCTGAGACTGGGCGGGAGGGGCGAGCAGTACTTC	CSARDLRLGGRGEQYF
TRBV5-1	medium-sized	TRBJ2-5	-	TGTGCCAGCAGCTTACAAGAGACCCAGTACTTC	CASSLQETQYF
TRBV5-5	few	TRBJ2-7	TRBD2	TGTGCCAGCAGCCCCCCTAGCGGGAGCGGTGAGCAGTACTTC	CASSPPSGSGEQYF
TRBV12-3/TRBV12-4	-	TRBJ2-2	-	TGTGCCAGCAGCTCCGACACATACACCGGGGAGCTGTTTTTT	CASSSDTYTGELFF
TRBV15	-	TRBJ2-5	-	TGTGCCACCAGCCGAAACCTCCGGGACGTTTATATGATCCAAGAGACCCAGTACTTC	CATSRNLRDVYMIQETQYF
TRBV3-1	-	TRBJ2-7	TRBD2	TGTGCCAGCAGCCAAGTCGCGGGAGGTTCCTACGAGCAGTACTTC	CASSQVAGGSYEQYF
TRBV7-9	-	TRBJ1-4	-	TGTGCCAGCAGACCGATGGGGGGTGGAGAAAAACTGTTTTTT	CASRPMGGGEKLFF
TRBV5-1	many	TRBJ2-3	-	TGCGCCAGCAGCTTTTTCAGGCCTGGAGACACAGATACGCAGTATTTT	CASSFFRPGDTDTQYF
TRBV10-3	-	TRBJ1-2	-	TGTGCCATCAGTGGAGAGTGGGGAACTAACTATGGCTACACCTTC	CAISGEWGTNYGYTF
TRBV11-1	few	TRBJ2-6	TRBD1	TGTGCCAGCAGCTGGCCGACAGGGTTCTCCTCTGGGGCCAACGTCCTGACTTTC	CASSWPTGFSSGANVLTF
TRBV5-1	many	TRBJ2-5	-	TGCGCCAGCAGCTTGGCTAGACAAGAGACCCAGTACTTC	CASSLARQETQYF
TRBV5-5	-	TRBJ2-7	-	TGTGCCAGCAGCCTGACCGGGGTCAGCTCCTACGAGCAGTACTTC	CASSLTGVSSYEQYF
TRBV7-7	-	TRBJ2-7	-	TGTGCCAGCAGCACCAACCAGCCAGGCGGAGAGCAGTACTTC	CASSTNQPGGEQYF